This TCR beta chain comes out of a study of T cell changes during pregnancy in multiple sclerosis (dated by TCRdb to the late 2010s). At the level of the whole study: In women with multiple sclerosis, the researchers looked at how the T cell repertoire shifted as pregnancy progressed.

The library relied on the immunoSEQ multiplex PCR assay. Not all clones reach the TCRdb copy of this immuneACCESS table, which keeps in-frame sequences only. Checked studies attribute under half of the gap to unresolved V genes and leave the rest unexplained. For this sample there are tens of thousands of clones; 92% appear just once. The ten most abundant clones make up more than 5% of the sample. As for this clone: Its antigen specificity is not known. No qualities accompany the bases; no much larger clone lies one base away.

The sequence came from a female donor with multiple sclerosis, enrolled in a pregnancy study. This specimen was CD8+ T cells from peripheral blood mononuclear cells, taken in the third trimester of pregnancy.

At the DNA level, the sequence is TGTGCCAGCAGCGTACCTAGCGGGAGCGATGAGCAGTTCTTC. The resulting protein is CASSVPSGSDEQFF. The sequence joins TRBV9 to TRBJ2-1, with TRBD2 identical over 10 junction bases. The germline V end is reduced by 1 base and the J end by 8 bases; junction bases left unmatched: 3. From the cysteine up to the phenylalanine, the CDR3 has a length of 14 residues. The entry retains the CDR3 DNA only, 42 bases that are in frame from base 1. For CDR1 and CDR2, the germline V gene lists SGDLS and YYNGEE.